A single sample gave rise to the 10 T cell receptor beta chains below, sequenced in a study of T cell repertoires in cytomegalovirus infection. Their target antigens are unknown. MiXCR, applied by TCRdb to the reads, yields one record per CDR3 protein. The sample has about 570,000 distinct CDR3 sequences; under 45% are singletons. The sequencing used cultured PBMCs, collected from culture after CMV antigen stimulation. The source is a human donor in good health (CMV status not recorded). Some clones in this sample may be carry-over from other donors' samples.

This clonotype was detected only a few times. The chain has TRBV12-5 and TRBJ2-3; possibly TRBD2 for D (6 bases). There are 17 residues in the CDR3. Germline assignment: CDR1 LGHNT and CDR2 FRNRAP. Trimming shortened V by 5 bases and J by 1 base, and 19 bases separated the two germline ends. The DNA of the CDR3 is TGTGCTAGTGGTACTAATCCCCGGGACTTGCGCACAGATACGCAGTATTTT. Translation gives CASGTNPRDLRTDTQYF.

The rearrangement joins TRBV7-4 to TRBJ2-6, with D perhaps TRBD2 (6 bases). The CDR3 consists of 17 residues. In germline, CDR1 is SGHVT, CDR2 SQSDAQ. Trimming pared 1 base from V and 2 bases from J, leaving 12 bases between. The CDR3 DNA is TGTGCCAGCAGCTTAGAGTTCGGACTAACTGGGGCCAACGTCCTGACTTTC. Its protein is CASSLEFGLTGANVLTF.

V usage is TRBV6-6 and J usage is TRBJ2-1; D not certain. In germline, CDR1 is MNHNY, CDR2 SVGAGI (reference sequence). The CDR3 is 15 amino acids. V gave up 2 bases and J gave up 6 bases, with 14 bases separating them. CDR3 nucleotides: TGTGCCAGCAGTTACGGGGTTCTTAGAGGCAATGAGCAGTTCTTC. Its translation: CASSYGVLRGNEQFF.

CDR3 in DNA: TGCGCCAGCAGTCAAAACAGGGAGGCCACTGAAGCTTTCTTT. Translation gives CASSQNREATEAFF. The chain has TRBV23-1 and TRBJ1-1, with D possibly TRBD1 on 6 matching bases. TRBV23-1 is treated as an ORF (open reading frame) with a function not yet certain. Trimming removed 2 bases from V and 4 bases from J, with 11 bases in between. The CDR3 runs 14 residues.

The chain is built from TRBV28 and TRBJ2-7, with D uncertain. This CDR3 has 15 residues. In germline, CDR1 is MDHEN, CDR2 SYDVKM. Trimming cost V 4 bases and J 0 bases, with 13 bases left between them. CDR3 residues: CASSSRGRSSYEQYF. In DNA, the CDR3 is TGTGCCAGCAGTTCCCGTGGAAGGAGCTCCTACGAGCAGTACTTC. The whole variable domain, remainder taken from reference TRBV28 and TRBJ2-7, is DVKVTQSSRYLVKRTGEKVFLECVQDMDHENMFWYRQDPGLGLRLIYFSYDVKMKEKGDIPEGYSVSREKKERFSLILESASTNQTSMYLCASSSRGRSSYEQYFGPGTRLTVT.

This chain joins TRBV7-8 and TRBJ2-7; possible D gene TRBD2, 6 bases. The CDR3 runs to 14 residues. The germline V and J ends were trimmed by 7 bases and 0 bases, with 13 bases remaining between them. Germline-derived CDR1 and CDR2 are SGHVS and FQNEAQ. CDR3 residues: CASNAGDSSYEQYF. The CDR3 DNA sequence: TGTGCCAGCAATGCTGGGGACTCCTCCTACGAGCAGTACTTC.

This clonotype appeared a few times. The chain recombines TRBV7-2 with TRBJ1-3; D call uncertain. The CDR3 sequence is 13 residues long. Germline loops: CDR1 SGHTA, CDR2 FQGNSA. The V end lost 5 bases, the J end lost 8 bases, and 13 bases lay between the germline ends. CDR3 residues: CASSRPSRDTIYF. CDR3 in DNA: TGTGCCAGCAGCCGACCCTCGAGGGACACCATATATTTT.

J is TRBJ1-2 and V is TRBV5-1; D is perhaps TRBD1 (6 bases). CDR3 length equals 15 residues. Trimming removed 7 bases at V and 2 bases at J, with 18 bases between. Germline V gene data show CDR1 as SGHRS and CDR2 as YFSETQ. CDR3 protein: CASGSQGNNNYGYTF. For the CDR3, the DNA is TGCGCCAGCGGATCACAGGGAAACAACAACTATGGCTACACCTTC.

In DNA form, the CDR3 reads TGTGCCAGTACCCCAGGTGGGTTAACTGAAGCTTTCTTT. Amino acid sequence: CASTPGGLTEAFF. The V and J genes are TRBV19 and TRBJ1-1; unclear D gene. The CDR3 is 13 amino acids. Germline values: CDR1 LNHDA, CDR2 SQIVND (reference sequence). V was shortened by 7 bases and J by 5 bases, with 14 bases between the two germline ends.

Written as DNA, the CDR3 is TGTGCCAGCAGCTTAGCATACAATCAGCCCCAGCATTTT. As protein: CASSLAYNQPQHF. The chain recombines TRBV11-2 with TRBJ1-5; no firm D call. Germline assignment: CDR1 SGHAT and CDR2 FQNNGV. Trimming stripped 1 base from V and 3 bases from J, with 4 bases between. The CDR3 is made up of 13 amino acids.